This TCR beta chain was found in a study of memory CD4+ T cells and cytomegalovirus serostatus. This table comes from immunoSEQ multiplex PCR, and its TCRdb copy is limited to in-frame clones, with some not included. The sample yields 50,000 to 60,000 clones, 65% to 85% seen once. Single viable CD3+CD4+CD8-CD45RO+ cells were sorted as the memory CD4+ T cells. The sequenced material came from memory CD4+ T cells from blood. This clonotype originated in an adult in good health and CMV-seronegative.

CDR3 sequence (DNA): TGTGCCAGCAGCGATCGAAGGGCAACCGGGGAGCTGTTTTTT. Protein sequence: CASSDRRATGELFF. This chain uses TRBV9 with TRBJ2-2; D call uncertain. V was clipped by 3 bases and J by 5 bases, with 11 bases between them. This CDR3 spans 14 amino acids. Germline V gene sequence: CDR1 SGDLS, CDR2 YYNGEE.